This T cell receptor (beta chain) was documented in a study of early T cells in non-severe SARS-CoV-2 infection. Study conclusions and caveats: The matching step, a VDJdb search, favored anti-spike CD8 responses and missed private and CD4 specificities.

This clonotype appeared a few times. Its antigen is as yet unknown. Individual cDNA molecules each received unique molecular identifiers attached to them. In TCRdb, the 5' RACE reads were re-called with MiXCR into one record per CDR3 protein. This sample has around 76,000 distinct CDR3 sequences, with around 13% found just once. CDR3 size: 14 residues. The V and J ends lost 0 bases and 4 bases, in that order; junction bases with no gene match: 2. Looked up from germline, CDR1 is KGHSH and CDR2 is LQKENI. The specimen was whole blood, collected at baseline. This clonotype originated in an adult who was a healthcare worker with PCR-confirmed SARS-CoV-2 infection or an uninfected control (not recorded which). The chain couples TRBV18 to TRBJ2-5, with TRBD2 identical over 7 bases. CDR3 loop: CASSPPGGGETQYF. CDR3 nucleotide sequence: TGTGCCAGCTCACCACCCGGCGGGGGAGAGACCCAGTACTTC.